The rows below give T cell receptor beta chains drawn from one sample of a study of identical twins. TCRdb called the 5' RACE reads again in MiXCR, with one record for every CDR3 protein. The sample lists around 1.7 million distinct CDR3 sequences; 32% were seen once. The sequenced sample consisted of cord blood. The receptor set was obtained from a newborn girl in good health. Both conserved end residues are part of each CDR3. Fields, in order: D gene, J gene, V gene, clone size, CDR3 protein, CDR3 DNA. D genes are given only for firm matches. Size values are once, few and many counts, or a class for expanded clones, and some rows have none.

d_call: TRBD2; j_call: TRBJ2-1; v_call: TRBV15; clone_size: few; cdr3_aa: CATSSGLAGAYNEQFF; cdr3_nt: TGTGCCACCAGCAGTGGACTAGCGGGAGCTTACAATGAGCAGTTCTTC
d_call: TRBD1; j_call: TRBJ1-2; v_call: TRBV7-8; clone_size: .; cdr3_aa: CASSLNQGVGDYGYTF; cdr3_nt: TGTGCCAGCAGCTTAAACCAGGGGGTCGGCGACTATGGCTACACCTTC
d_call: TRBD1; j_call: TRBJ2-5; v_call: TRBV24-1; clone_size: few; cdr3_aa: CATSDYGTAQETQYF; cdr3_nt: TGTGCCACCAGTGATTATGGGACAGCCCAAGAGACCCAGTACTTC
d_call: .; j_call: TRBJ1-5; v_call: TRBV12-3/TRBV12-4; clone_size: few; cdr3_aa: CASRYGTNNNQPQHF; cdr3_nt: TGTGCCAGCAGATACGGGACTAACAATAATCAGCCCCAGCATTTT
d_call: .; j_call: TRBJ1-4; v_call: TRBV20-1; clone_size: .; cdr3_aa: CSARGNWAATNEKLFF; cdr3_nt: TGCAGTGCTAGGGGTAATTGGGCAGCAACTAATGAAAAACTGTTTTTT
d_call: .; j_call: TRBJ1-2; v_call: TRBV7-8; clone_size: few; cdr3_aa: CASSRGDGGNYGYTF; cdr3_nt: TGTGCCAGCAGCCGGGGAGATGGGGGGAACTATGGCTACACCTTC
d_call: .; j_call: TRBJ2-7; v_call: TRBV21-1; clone_size: few; cdr3_aa: CASSKLAGYYEQYF; cdr3_nt: TGTGCCAGCAGCAAACTAGCCGGGTACTACGAGCAGTACTTC
d_call: TRBD2; j_call: TRBJ2-1; v_call: TRBV20-1; clone_size: many; cdr3_aa: CSASRLAGGTYNEQFF; cdr3_nt: TGCAGTGCTAGCCGACTAGCGGGAGGAACCTACAATGAGCAGTTCTTC
d_call: .; j_call: TRBJ1-2; v_call: TRBV10-3; clone_size: .; cdr3_aa: CAISEVQGHGYTF; cdr3_nt: TGTGCCATCAGTGAAGTACAAGGGCATGGCTACACCTTC
d_call: .; j_call: TRBJ2-3; v_call: TRBV4-2; clone_size: .; cdr3_aa: CASRRRRDSLNTDTQYF; cdr3_nt: TGTGCCAGCAGGCGCCGCCGGGACTCACTCAACACAGATACGCAGTATTTT
d_call: .; j_call: TRBJ2-3; v_call: TRBV20-1; clone_size: .; cdr3_aa: CSARAGGGGTDTQYF; cdr3_nt: TGCAGTGCTAGAGCCGGTGGAGGGGGCACAGATACGCAGTATTTT
d_call: TRBD2; j_call: TRBJ2-3; v_call: TRBV24-1; clone_size: .; cdr3_aa: CATSGRLAGGTDTQYF; cdr3_nt: TGTGCCACCAGTGGTCGACTAGCGGGAGGGACAGATACGCAGTATTTT